The next 19 T cell receptor beta chains were all read from a single sample in a study of blood T cell repertoires in COVID-19. Libraries were prepared by immunoSEQ multiplex PCR; TCRdb keeps only in-frame clonotypes and omits some of them. The data show about 150,000 clones, roughly 85% seen once. The sample was peripheral blood. The origin of the receptors is an older woman with COVID-19, enrolled during active disease.

The chain combines TRBV6-5 with TRBJ2-3, with D possibly being TRBD1 (6 bases). The germline V gene has CDR1 MNHEY and CDR2 SVGAGI. V lost 0 bases and J 0 bases, leaving 7 bases between the germline ends. CDR3 length: 15 amino acids. The DNA of the CDR3 is TGTGCCAGCAGTTACTCTGACAGGAGCACAGATACGCAGTATTTT. Translation gives CASSYSDRSTDTQYF.

The V call is TRBV5-1, the J call TRBJ2-3, with 13 bases fitting TRBD2. Germline trimming cut 0 bases from V and 6 bases from J; bases unmatched to any gene: 10. This CDR3 is 18 amino acids long. Germline V gene data show CDR1 as SGHRS and CDR2 as YFSETQ. The chain's CDR3 is CASSLALAGGPLGDTQYF. DNA for the CDR3: TGCGCCAGCAGCTTGGCACTAGCGGGGGGGCCCCTTGGGGATACGCAGTATTTT.

The chain uses TRBV25-1 and TRBJ2-5; 7 bases line up with TRBD1. CDR1 MGHDK and CDR2 SYGVNS come from the germline V gene. The CDR3 spans 14 residues. V was clipped by 2 bases and J by 5 bases; unmatched bases: 5. Here the CDR3 reads CASSEERGGETQYF. In nucleotides, the CDR3 is TGTGCCAGCAGTGAAGAACGAGGGGGCGAGACCCAGTACTTC. The variable domain in full, completed from reference TRBV25-1 and TRBJ2-5, reads EADIYQTPRYLVIGTGKKITLECSQTMGHDKMYWYQQDPGMELHLIHYSYGVNSTEKGDLSSESTVSRIRTEHFPLTLESARPSHTSQYLCASSEERGGETQYFGPGTRLLVL.

V usage is TRBV5-1 and J usage is TRBJ2-5, with 12 bases that match TRBD2. The CDR3 sequence is 16 residues long. Germline CDR1 SGHRS, CDR2 YFSETQ. V shed 1 base and J 5 bases; nucleotides not matched to a gene: 6. The CDR3 loop reads CASSLLLAGGQETQYF. Here the CDR3 DNA reads TGCGCCAGCAGCTTGCTCCTAGCGGGGGGGCAGGAGACCCAGTACTTC.

The chain has TRBV5-5 and TRBJ1-1; D gene ambiguous. V was clipped by 4 bases and J by 0 bases, with 10 bases between them. Germline values: CDR1 SGHKS, CDR2 YYEKEE (reference sequence). The length of the CDR3 is 14 residues. CDR3 protein: CASSERDMNTEAFF. In nucleotides, the CDR3 is TGTGCCAGCAGCGAGCGGGATATGAACACTGAAGCTTTCTTT. Together with reference TRBV5-5 and TRBJ1-1, the CDR3 gives the full variable domain: DAGVTQSPTHLIKTRGQQVTLRCSPISGHKSVSWYQQVLGQGPQFIFQYYEKEERGRGNFPDRFSARQFPNYSSELNVNALLLGDSALYLCASSERDMNTEAFFGQGTRLTVV.

The chain links TRBV4-3 to TRBJ2-7; 7 nucleotides agree with TRBD2. The CDR3 loop spans 14 amino acids. V dropped 0 bases and J dropped 5; count of bases not matched to a gene: 4. The germline gives CDR1 LGHNA, CDR2 YSLEER. This chain's CDR3 is CASSQDHGTNEQYF. The CDR3 DNA follows: TGCGCCAGCAGCCAAGATCATGGGACTAACGAGCAGTACTTC.

The chain recombines TRBV5-1 with TRBJ2-1, with 13 bases fitting TRBD2. The CDR3 extends over 16 amino acids. Trimming removed 0 bases from V and 4 bases from J; junction bases left unmatched: 1. The germline V gene encodes CDR1 SGHRS and CDR2 YFSETQ. CDR3 residues: CASSLGLAGGYNEQFF. The CDR3 region has the DNA TGCGCCAGCAGCTTGGGACTAGCGGGGGGTTACAATGAGCAGTTCTTC.

This chain connects TRBV2 to TRBJ1-3, with D possibly TRBD1 on 6 matching bases. CDR3 size: 13 residues. Germline CDR1 reads SNHLY; CDR2 reads FYNNEI. V was clipped by 4 bases and J by 8 bases, with 12 bases between them. Written as DNA, the CDR3 is TGTGCCAGCAGTGTGGGGGCGGACCACACCATATATTTT. It encodes CASSVGADHTIYF.

The chain combines TRBV5-4 with TRBJ2-5; 7 bases align to TRBD2. This CDR3 contains 16 residues. Germline CDR1 is SGHNT and CDR2 is YYREEE (reference sequence). Trimming cost V 4 bases and J 5 bases; bases outside gene matches: 14. The CDR3 loop is CASSPGGRLGRETQYF. CDR3 bases: TGTGCCAGCAGCCCTGGCGGGAGATTGGGGCGGGAGACCCAGTACTTC.

The rearrangement joins TRBV18 to TRBJ1-4; 9 nucleotides align to TRBD1. From germline, CDR1 is KGHSH and CDR2 LQKENI. After removal of 4 bases from V and 6 bases from J, the junction contained 9 bases not matched to a gene. This CDR3 region has 16 residues. CDR3 DNA: TGTGCCAGCTCACTGGGACAGGGACGTTTGGATGAAAAACTGTTTTTT. Translated, it gives CASSLGQGRLDEKLFF.

The chain carries TRBV4-1 and TRBJ2-1; 13 bases are a match to TRBD2. J was trimmed by 1 base and V by 3 bases; bases with no gene match: 6. The CDR3 runs 18 residues. Per the germline V gene, CDR1 is MGHRA and CDR2 is YSYEKL. The CDR3 reads CASSHVPGLAGSYNEQFF. The CDR3 region has the DNA TGCGCCAGCAGCCACGTCCCGGGACTAGCGGGGTCCTACAATGAGCAGTTCTTC.

The V and J genes are TRBV11-3 and TRBJ2-2; TRBD1 aligns across 9 bases. This CDR3 is built from 15 residues. J was trimmed by 6 bases and V by 4 bases; bases with no gene match: 6. The germline gives CDR1 SGHNT, CDR2 YENEEA. CDR3 DNA: TGTGCCAGCAGCTCAGGGACAGGGACCCCCGGGGAGCTGTTTTTT. Translation gives CASSSGTGTPGELFF.

This chain links TRBV12-3 or TRBV12-4 with TRBJ1-1; D gene unclear. The CDR3 has 13 residues. With 6 bases removed from V and 1 base from J, the gap between germline ends came to 9 bases. This CDR3 reads CASSLQANTEAFF. CDR3 coding DNA: TGTGCCAGCAGCTTGCAAGCGAACACTGAAGCTTTCTTT.

This clone turned up a few times. CDR3 nucleotides: TGCGCCAGCAGCCCGGGAGGGACAGGGGCCGCAAACAATGAGCAGTTCTTC. Its protein product is CASSPGGTGAANNEQFF. The gene calls are TRBV5-1 and TRBJ2-1, with 10 bases aligning to TRBD1. V was pared by 4 bases and J by 5 bases, with 12 bases of the junction left unmatched. The CDR3 is 17 residues long. Germline CDR1 SGHRS, CDR2 YFSETQ.

A single count supports this clone. The rearrangement joins TRBV15 to TRBJ1-2, with D possibly being TRBD1 (5 bases). The CDR3 is 13 residues long. Germline V gives CDR1 LNHNV, CDR2 YYDKDF (reference sequence). Trimming pared 1 base from V and 6 bases from J, leaving 9 bases between. CDR3 in amino acids: CATSRVGGDGYTF. Here the CDR3 DNA reads TGTGCCACCAGCAGAGTGGGAGGGGATGGCTACACCTTC.

Regarding this clone: This sample includes further DNA sequences coding for the same CDR3. CDR3 protein: CASSVAGGGDYGYTF. The CDR3 nucleotides are TGTGCCAGCAGCGTAGCCGGCGGCGGTGACTATGGCTACACCTTC. The chain combines TRBV9 with TRBJ1-2; D is uncertain. V gave up 0 bases and J gave up 3 bases, with 12 bases separating them. The CDR3 consists of 15 residues. Germline lookup yields CDR1 SGDLS and CDR2 YYNGEE.

The rearrangement links TRBV4-1 to TRBJ2-4; 10 bases line up with TRBD1. V lost 3 bases and J lost 7; bases outside the gene matches: 9. Germline-derived CDR1 and CDR2 are MGHRA and YSYEKL. The CDR3 has 16 amino acids. The DNA of the CDR3 is TGCGCCAGCAGCCAGACACCCGGGACAGGGGTGAACATTCAGTACTTC. It yields the protein CASSQTPGTGVNIQYF.

The rearrangement links TRBV4-2 to TRBJ2-3, with TRBD2 matching over 10 bases. The CDR3 totals 17 residues. Germline lookup yields CDR1 LGHNA and CDR2 YNFKEQ. Trimming took 4 bases from V and 1 from J; bases not matched to a gene: 8. The CDR3 spells CASSPKLAGTGTDTQYF. The CDR3 DNA follows: TGTGCCAGCAGCCCTAAACTAGCGGGGACTGGCACAGATACGCAGTATTTT.

The V call is TRBV7-9, the J call TRBJ2-1, with D perhaps TRBD2 (6 bases). Trimming took 5 bases from V and 0 from J, leaving 14 bases between them. The CDR3 loop spans 16 amino acids. Germline V gives CDR1 SEHNR, CDR2 FQNEAQ (reference sequence). CDR3 bases: TGTGCCAGCAGCCCAATACGGGGGAGCTCCTACAATGAGCAGTTCTTC. Its protein is CASSPIRGSSYNEQFF. The variable domain in full, completed from reference TRBV7-9 and TRBJ2-1, reads DTGVSQNPRHKITKRGQNVTFRCDPISEHNRLYWYRQTLGQGPEFLTYFQNEAQLEKSRLLSDRFSAERPKGSFSTLEIQRTEQGDSAMYLCASSPIRGSSYNEQFFGPGTRLTVL.